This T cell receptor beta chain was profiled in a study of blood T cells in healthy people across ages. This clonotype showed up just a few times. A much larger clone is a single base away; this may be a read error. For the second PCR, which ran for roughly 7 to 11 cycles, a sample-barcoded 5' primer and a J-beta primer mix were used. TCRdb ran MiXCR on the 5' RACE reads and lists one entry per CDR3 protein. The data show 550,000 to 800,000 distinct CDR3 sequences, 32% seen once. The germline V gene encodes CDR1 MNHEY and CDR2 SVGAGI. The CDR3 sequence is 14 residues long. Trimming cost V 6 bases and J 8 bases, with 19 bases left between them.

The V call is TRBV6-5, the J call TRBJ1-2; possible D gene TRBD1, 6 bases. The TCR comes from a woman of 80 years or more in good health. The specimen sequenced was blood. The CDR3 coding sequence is TGTGCCAGCAGGTACGAGGGGACAAGAATCGGCTACACCTTC. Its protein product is CASRYEGTRIGYTF.